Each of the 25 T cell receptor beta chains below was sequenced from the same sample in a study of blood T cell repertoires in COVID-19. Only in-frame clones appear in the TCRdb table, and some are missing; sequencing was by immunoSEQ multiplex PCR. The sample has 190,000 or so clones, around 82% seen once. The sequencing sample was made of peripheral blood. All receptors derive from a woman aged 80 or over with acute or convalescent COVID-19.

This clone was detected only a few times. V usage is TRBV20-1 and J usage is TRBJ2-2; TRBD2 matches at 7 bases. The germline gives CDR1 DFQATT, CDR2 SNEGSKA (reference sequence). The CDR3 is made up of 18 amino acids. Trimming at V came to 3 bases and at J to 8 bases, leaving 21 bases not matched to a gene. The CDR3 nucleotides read TGCAGTGCTAGTCGAGGGAGCCCGGGCCTAGCCGGGAGGGGGGAGCTGTTTTTT. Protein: CSASRGSPGLAGRGELFF.

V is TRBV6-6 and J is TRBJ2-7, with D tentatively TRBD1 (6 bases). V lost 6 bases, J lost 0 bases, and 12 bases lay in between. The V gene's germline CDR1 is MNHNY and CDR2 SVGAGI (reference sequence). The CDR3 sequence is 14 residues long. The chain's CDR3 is CASRNRANSYEQYF. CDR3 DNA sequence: TGTGCCAGCAGGAACAGGGCGAACTCCTACGAGCAGTACTTC.

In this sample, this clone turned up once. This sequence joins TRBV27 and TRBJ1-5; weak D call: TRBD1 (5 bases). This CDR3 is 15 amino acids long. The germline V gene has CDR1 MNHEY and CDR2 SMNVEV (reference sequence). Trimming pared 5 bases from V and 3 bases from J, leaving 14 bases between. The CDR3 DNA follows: TGTGCCAGCAGTCTGCGGGGGGTCCTCAATCAGCCCCAGCATTTT. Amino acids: CASSLRGVLNQPQHF.

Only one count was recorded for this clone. The CDR3 here is CASSVGRGPFYGYTF. The CDR3 DNA reads as TGTGCCAGCAGTGTCGGGAGAGGTCCCTTCTATGGCTACACCTTC. This chain joins TRBV2 and TRBJ1-2; D gene unclear. The ends were cut back, 4 bases at V and 4 bases at J, with 16 bases in the middle. The CDR3 contains 15 residues. CDR1 is SNHLY, CDR2 FYNNEI, per germline.

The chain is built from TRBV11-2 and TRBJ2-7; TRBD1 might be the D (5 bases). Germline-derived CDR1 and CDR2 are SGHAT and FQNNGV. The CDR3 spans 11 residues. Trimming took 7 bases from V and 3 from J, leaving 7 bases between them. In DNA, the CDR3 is TGTGCCAGCACCGACAGCTACGAGCAGTACTTC. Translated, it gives CASTDSYEQYF.

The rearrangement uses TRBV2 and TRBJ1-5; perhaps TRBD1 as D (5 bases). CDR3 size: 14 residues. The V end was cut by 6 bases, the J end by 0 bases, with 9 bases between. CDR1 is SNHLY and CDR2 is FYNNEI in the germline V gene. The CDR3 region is CASSDRVSNQPQHF. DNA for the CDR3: TGTGCCAGCAGCGACAGAGTTAGCAATCAGCCCCAGCATTTT.

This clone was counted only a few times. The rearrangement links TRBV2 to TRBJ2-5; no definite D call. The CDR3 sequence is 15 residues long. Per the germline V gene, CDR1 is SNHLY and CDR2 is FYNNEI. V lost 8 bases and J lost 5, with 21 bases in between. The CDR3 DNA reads TGTGCCAGCCACCCCCCTGGCCAGGCAAGGGAGACCCAGTACTTC. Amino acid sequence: CASHPPGQARETQYF.

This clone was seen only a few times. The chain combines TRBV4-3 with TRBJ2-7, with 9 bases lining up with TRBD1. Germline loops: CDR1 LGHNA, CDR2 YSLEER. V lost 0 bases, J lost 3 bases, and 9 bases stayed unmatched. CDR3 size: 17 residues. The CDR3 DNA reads TGCGCCAGCAGCCAAGATATTAGTGGGACAGGGTACTACGAGCAGTACTTC. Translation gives CASSQDISGTGYYEQYF.

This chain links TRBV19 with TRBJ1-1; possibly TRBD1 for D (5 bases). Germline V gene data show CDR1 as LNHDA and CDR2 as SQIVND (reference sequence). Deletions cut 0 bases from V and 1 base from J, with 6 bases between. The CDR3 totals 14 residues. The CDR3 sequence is CASSIDGANTEAFF. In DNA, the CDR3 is TGTGCCAGTAGTATAGATGGGGCGAACACTGAAGCTTTCTTT.

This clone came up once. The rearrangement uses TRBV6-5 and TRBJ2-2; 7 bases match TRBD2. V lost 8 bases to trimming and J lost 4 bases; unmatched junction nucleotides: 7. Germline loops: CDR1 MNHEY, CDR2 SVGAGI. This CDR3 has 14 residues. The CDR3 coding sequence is TGTGCCAGCCTCCAGCAGCGGGGCACCGGGGAGCTGTTTTTT. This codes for CASLQQRGTGELFF.

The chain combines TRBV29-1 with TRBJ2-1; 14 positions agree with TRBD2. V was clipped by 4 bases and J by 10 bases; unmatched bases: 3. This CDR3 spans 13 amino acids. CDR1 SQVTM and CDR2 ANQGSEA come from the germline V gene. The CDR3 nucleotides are TGCAGCGTTGGGACTAGCGGGGGGCCCGAGCAGTTCTTC. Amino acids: CSVGTSGGPEQFF.

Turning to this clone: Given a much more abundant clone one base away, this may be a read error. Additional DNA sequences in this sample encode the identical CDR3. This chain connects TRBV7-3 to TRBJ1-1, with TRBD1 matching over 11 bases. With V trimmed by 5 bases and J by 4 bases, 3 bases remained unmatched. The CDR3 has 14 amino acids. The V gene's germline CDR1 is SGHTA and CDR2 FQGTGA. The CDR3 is CASSPGTGGTEAFF. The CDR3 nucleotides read TGTGCCAGCAGCCCAGGGACAGGGGGCACTGAAGCTTTCTTT. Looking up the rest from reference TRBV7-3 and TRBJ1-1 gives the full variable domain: GAGVSQTPSNKVTEKGKYVELRCDPISGHTALYWYRQSLGQGPEFLIYFQGTGAADDSGLPNDRFFAVRPEGSVSTLKIQRTERGDSAVYLCASSPGTGGTEAFFGQGTRLTVV.

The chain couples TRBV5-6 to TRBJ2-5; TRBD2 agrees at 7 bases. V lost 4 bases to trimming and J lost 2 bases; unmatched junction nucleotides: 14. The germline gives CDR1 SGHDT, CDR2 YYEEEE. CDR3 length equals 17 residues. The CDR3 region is CASSPLGLGRRQETQYF. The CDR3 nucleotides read TGTGCCAGCAGCCCACTAGGACTAGGGAGGCGGCAAGAGACCCAGTACTTC.

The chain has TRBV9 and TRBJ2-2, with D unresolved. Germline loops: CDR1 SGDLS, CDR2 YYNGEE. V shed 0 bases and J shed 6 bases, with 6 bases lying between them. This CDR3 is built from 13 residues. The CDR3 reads CASSVASSGELFF. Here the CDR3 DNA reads TGTGCCAGCAGCGTAGCTTCGTCCGGGGAGCTGTTTTTT.

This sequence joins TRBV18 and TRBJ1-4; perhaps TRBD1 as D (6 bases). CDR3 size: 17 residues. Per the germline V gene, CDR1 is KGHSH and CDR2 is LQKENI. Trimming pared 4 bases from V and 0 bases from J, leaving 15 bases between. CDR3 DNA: TGTGCCAGCTCACAACCGGGACACCCCGCAACTAATGAAAAACTGTTTTTT. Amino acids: CASSQPGHPATNEKLFF.

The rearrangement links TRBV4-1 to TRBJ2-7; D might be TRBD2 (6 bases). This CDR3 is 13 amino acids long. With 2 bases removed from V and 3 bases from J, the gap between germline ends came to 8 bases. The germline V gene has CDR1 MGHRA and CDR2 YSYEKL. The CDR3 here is CASSQQGGYEQYF. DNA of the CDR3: TGCGCCAGCAGCCAACAGGGAGGCTACGAGCAGTACTTC.

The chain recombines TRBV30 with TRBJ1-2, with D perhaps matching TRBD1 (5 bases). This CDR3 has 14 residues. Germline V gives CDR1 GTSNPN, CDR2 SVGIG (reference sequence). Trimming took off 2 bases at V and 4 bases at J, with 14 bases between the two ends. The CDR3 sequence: CAWSRPGQPYGYTF. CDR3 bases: TGTGCCTGGAGTAGGCCAGGGCAGCCCTATGGCTACACCTTC.

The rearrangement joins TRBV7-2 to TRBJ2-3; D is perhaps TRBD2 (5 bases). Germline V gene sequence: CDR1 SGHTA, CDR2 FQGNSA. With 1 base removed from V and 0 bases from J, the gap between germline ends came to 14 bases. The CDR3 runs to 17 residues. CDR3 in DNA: TGTGCCAGCAGCTTAGATGGGAGCGGATATAGCACAGATACGCAGTATTTT. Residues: CASSLDGSGYSTDTQYF.

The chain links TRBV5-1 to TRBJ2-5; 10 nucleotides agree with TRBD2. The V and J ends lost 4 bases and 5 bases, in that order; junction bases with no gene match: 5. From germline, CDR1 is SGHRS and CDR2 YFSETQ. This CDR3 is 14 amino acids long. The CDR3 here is CASSPTSGRETQYF. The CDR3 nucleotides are TGCGCCAGCAGCCCGACTAGCGGGCGGGAGACCCAGTACTTC.

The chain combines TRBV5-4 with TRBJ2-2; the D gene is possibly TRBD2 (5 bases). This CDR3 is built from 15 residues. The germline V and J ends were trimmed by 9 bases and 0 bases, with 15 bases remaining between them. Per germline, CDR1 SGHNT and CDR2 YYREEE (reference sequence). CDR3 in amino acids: CATARERTNTGELFF. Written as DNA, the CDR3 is TGTGCCACGGCTAGAGAGCGGACGAACACCGGGGAGCTGTTTTTT. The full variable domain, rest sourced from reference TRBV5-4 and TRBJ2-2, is ETGVTQSPTHLIKTRGQQVTLRCSSQSGHNTVSWYQQALGQGPQFIFQYYREEENGRGNFPPRFSGLQFPNYSSELNVNALELDDSALYLCATARERTNTGELFFGEGSRLTVL.

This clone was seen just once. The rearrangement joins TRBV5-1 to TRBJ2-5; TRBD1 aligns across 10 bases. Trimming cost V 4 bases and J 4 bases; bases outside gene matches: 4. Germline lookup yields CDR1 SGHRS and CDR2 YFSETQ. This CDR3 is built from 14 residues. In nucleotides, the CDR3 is TGCGCCAGCAGCCTGGGACAGGGGCGAGAGACCCAGTACTTC. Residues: CASSLGQGRETQYF. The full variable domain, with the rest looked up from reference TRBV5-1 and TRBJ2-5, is KAGVTQTPRYLIKTRGQQVTLSCSPISGHRSVSWYQQTPGQGLQFLFEYFSETQRNKGNFPGRFSGRQFSNSRSEMNVSTLELGDSALYLCASSLGQGRETQYFGPGTRLLVL.

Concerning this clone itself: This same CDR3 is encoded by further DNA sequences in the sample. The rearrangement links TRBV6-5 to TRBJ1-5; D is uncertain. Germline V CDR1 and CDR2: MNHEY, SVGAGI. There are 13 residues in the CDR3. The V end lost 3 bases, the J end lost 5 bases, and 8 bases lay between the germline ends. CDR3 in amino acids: CASSYGSDQPQHF. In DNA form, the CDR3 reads TGTGCCAGCAGTTATGGTAGTGATCAGCCCCAGCATTTT.

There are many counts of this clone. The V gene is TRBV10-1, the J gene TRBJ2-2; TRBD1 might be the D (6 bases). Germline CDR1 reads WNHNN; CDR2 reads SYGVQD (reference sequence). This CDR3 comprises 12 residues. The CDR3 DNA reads TGCGCTACAGGGTTGAACACCGGGGAGCTGTTTTTT. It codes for CATGLNTGELFF.

This CDR3 is CAAGQSAEAFF. The CDR3 DNA reads as TGTGCCGCGGGGCAGAGTGCTGAAGCTTTCTTT. The V gene is TRBV19, the J gene TRBJ1-1, with D possibly matching TRBD1 (5 bases). This CDR3 has 11 amino acids. Looked up from germline, CDR1 is LNHDA and CDR2 is SQIVND (reference sequence). Trimming left V 11 bases short and J 6 bases short, with 13 bases between.

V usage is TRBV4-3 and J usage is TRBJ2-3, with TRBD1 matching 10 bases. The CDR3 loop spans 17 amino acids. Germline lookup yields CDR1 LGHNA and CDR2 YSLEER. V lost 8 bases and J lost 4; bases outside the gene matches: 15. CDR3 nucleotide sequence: TGCGCCAGCTCCCCCCGAGCGGACAGGGGGATCGCAGATACGCAGTATTTT. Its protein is CASSPRADRGIADTQYF.